The entry that follows covers one TCR beta chain sequence. The sample comes from a study of siplizumab effects on memory and regulatory T cells. The CDR3 contains 16 residues. The trim removed 4 bases at V and 5 bases at J, leaving 12 bases unmatched. Germline assignment: CDR1 SGDLS and CDR2 YYNGEE. Per individual sample, about 10^5 TCR templates were assayed. The repertoire was sequenced with immunoSEQ multiplex PCR; TCRdb's copy has only in-frame clones and lacks some. The sample lists some 100,000 clones; about 93% were seen once. The V gene is TRBV9, the J gene TRBJ2-3; 8 bases are a match to TRBD1. Sequences were obtained from Tregs sorted from blood. This TCR came from a human donor in good health. The DNA of the CDR3 is TGTGCCAGCAGCATGCAGGGGGCGCAGTTGATAGATACGCAGTATTTT. Its translation: CASSMQGAQLIDTQYF.